Each of the 24 T cell receptor beta chains below was sequenced from the same sample in a study of CD8 T cells in ankylosing spondylitis. TCRdb processed the 5' RACE reads anew with MiXCR; each CDR3 protein has one entry. The table includes 210,000 or so distinct CDR3 sequences, approximately 8% detected once. Material: blood, either unsorted or a sorted T cell fraction (not recorded which). The origin of the receptors is a female donor with ankylosing spondylitis or in good health (not recorded which).

This clonotype was recorded at least ten times. The chain is built from TRBV6-1 and TRBJ2-5; 7 bases fit TRBD2. This CDR3 region has 15 residues. With V trimmed by 4 bases and J by 2 bases, 7 bases remained unmatched. In germline, CDR1 is MNHNS, CDR2 SASEGT. Written as DNA, the CDR3 is TGTGCCAGCAGTGGGGTAGCGGGTACACAAGAGACCCAGTACTTC. This sequence encodes CASSGVAGTQETQYF.

The rearrangement links TRBV20-1 to TRBJ1-1; no clear D gene. This CDR3 is 13 amino acids long. Per the germline V gene, CDR1 is DFQATT and CDR2 is SNEGSKA (reference sequence). V gave up 0 bases and J gave up 2 bases, with 7 bases separating them. The CDR3 DNA follows: TGCAGTGCTAGAGATTTAGCTAACACTGAAGCTTTCTTT. Translated, it gives CSARDLANTEAFF.

In this sample, this clonotype turned up many times. The chain joins TRBV28 to TRBJ2-7; a possible D gene is TRBD2 (5 bases). Deletions cut 1 base from V and 0 bases from J, with 10 bases between. Germline assignment: CDR1 MDHEN and CDR2 SYDVKM. The CDR3 loop spans 15 amino acids. CDR3 bases: TGTGCCAGCAGTTTATCATTCGGGATCTCCTACGAGCAGTACTTC. Amino acid sequence: CASSLSFGISYEQYF.

This clonotype was seen ten or more times. This chain uses TRBV2 with TRBJ2-3; 9 positions agree with TRBD2. The germline V gene has CDR1 SNHLY and CDR2 FYNNEI. This CDR3 spans 18 amino acids. V was pared by 4 bases and J by 0 bases, with 11 bases of the junction left unmatched. CDR3 nucleotides: TGTGCCAGCAGTGGACTAGCGGATTCTCGGCCTAGCACAGATACGCAGTATTTT. Its translation: CASSGLADSRPSTDTQYF. Filled out from reference TRBV2 and TRBJ2-3, the complete variable domain reads EPEVTQTPSHQVTQMGQEVILRCVPISNHLYFYWYRQILGQKVEFLVSFYNNEISEKSEIFDDQFSVERPDGSNFTLKIRSTKLEDSAMYFCASSGLADSRPSTDTQYFGPGTRLTVL.

This clonotype was recorded a few times. The rearrangement uses TRBV5-5 and TRBJ2-7; D unclear. CDR1 is SGHKS and CDR2 is YYEKEE in the germline V gene (reference sequence). V lost 1 base and J lost 2, with 10 bases in between. The CDR3 length is 14 residues. CDR3 DNA: TGTGCCAGCAGCTTGACAGTAGGCGCCTACGAGCAGTACTTC. Its translation: CASSLTVGAYEQYF. Complete variable domain (other parts from reference TRBV5-5 and TRBJ2-7): DAGVTQSPTHLIKTRGQQVTLRCSPISGHKSVSWYQQVLGQGPQFIFQYYEKEERGRGNFPDRFSARQFPNYSSELNVNALLLGDSALYLCASSLTVGAYEQYFGPGTRLTVT.

In its sample, this clonotype was seen many times. The chain links TRBV5-6 to TRBJ2-7; no clear D gene. The CDR3 is made up of 12 amino acids. V dropped 5 bases and J dropped 4 bases, with 10 bases sitting between them. CDR1 is SGHDT and CDR2 is YYEEEE in the germline V gene. As DNA, the CDR3 is TGTGCCAGCAGTTCCAACCCGTACGAGCAGTACTTC. Protein: CASSSNPYEQYF.

This chain's CDR3 is CASSFRGQIQETQYF. The CDR3 nucleotides read TGTGCCAGCAGCTTTCGGGGACAGATACAAGAGACCCAGTACTTC. J is TRBJ2-5 and V is TRBV11-2; 7 bases align to TRBD1. The CDR3 consists of 15 residues. Germline trimming cut 3 bases from V and 2 bases from J; bases unmatched to any gene: 6. Germline CDR1 is SGHAT and CDR2 is FQNNGV.

This clonotype was recorded at least ten times. The rearrangement uses TRBV6-1 and TRBJ2-7; D remains unclear. Germline CDR1 MNHNS, CDR2 SASEGT. The V gene lost 3 bases and the J gene lost 2 bases, with 11 bases spanning the gap. This CDR3 comprises 14 residues. The CDR3 DNA follows: TGTGCCAGCAGTGATGGGCGGAGAGCCTACGAGCAGTACTTC. Protein product: CASSDGRRAYEQYF.

The chain uses TRBV19 and TRBJ2-7; 14 bases agree with TRBD2. J lost 12 bases, V lost 7 bases, and 14 bases had no gene match. In germline, CDR1 is LNHDA, CDR2 SQIVND (reference sequence). The CDR3 spans 15 residues. The chain's CDR3 is CASTYGTSGSSFLYF. Here the CDR3 DNA reads TGTGCCAGTACCTATGGGACTAGCGGGAGTTCGTTTCTGTACTTC.

The J gene is TRBJ2-5, the V gene TRBV25-1; TRBD2 agrees at 7 bases. With V trimmed by 4 bases and J by 7 bases, 6 bases remained unmatched. The CDR3 sequence is 13 residues long. Germline lookup yields CDR1 MGHDK and CDR2 SYGVNS. The CDR3 here is CASSVLAEGTQYF. CDR3 nucleotide sequence: TGTGCCAGCAGTGTGCTAGCGGAAGGGACCCAGTACTTC.

The chain uses TRBV19 and TRBJ1-3, with 7 bases fitting TRBD1. The length of the CDR3 is 15 residues. V was clipped by 7 bases and J by 2 bases; unmatched bases: 8. Germline V gene lookup returns CDR1 LNHDA and CDR2 SQIVND (reference sequence). This CDR3 reads CASTPDRRPGNTIYF. The CDR3 bases are TGTGCCAGTACTCCGGACAGGCGTCCTGGAAACACCATATATTTT. Full variable domain (remainder filled in from reference TRBV19 and TRBJ1-3): DGGITQSPKYLFRKEGQNVTLSCEQNLNHDAMYWYRQDPGQGLRLIYYSQIVNDFQKGDIAEGYSVSREKKESFPLTVTSAQKNPTAFYLCASTPDRRPGNTIYFGEGSWLTVV.

Many counts were recorded for this clonotype. The rearrangement uses TRBV20-1 and TRBJ1-5; a possible D gene is TRBD1 (6 bases). The length of the CDR3 is 16 residues. Germline CDR1 DFQATT, CDR2 SNEGSKA (reference sequence). Between the trimmed V and J ends, which lost 3 bases and 3 bases, there was a span of 18 bases. DNA of the CDR3: TGCAGTGCTAGCGGGACACTATCGTGGGTCAATCAGCCCCAGCATTTT. This gives the protein CSASGTLSWVNQPQHF.

This clonotype was observed a single time. Compared with germline, one end of the junction differs, possibly owing to a read error. V gene TRBV28 combines with J gene TRBJ2-6; TRBD1 aligns across 7 bases. This CDR3 spans 18 amino acids. Germline assignment: CDR1 MDHEN and CDR2 SYDVKM. CDR3 coding DNA: TGTGCCAGCTGTTTATTTCGTGACAGGGTCTCTGGGGCCAACGTCCTGACTTTC. This codes for CASCLFRDRVSGANVLTF.

This clonotype showed up many times. This chain connects TRBV24-1 to TRBJ2-1; D may correspond to TRBD1 or TRBD2 (5 bases each). Trimming left V 0 bases short and J 6 bases short, with 11 bases between. CDR1 KGHDR and CDR2 SFDVKD come from the germline V gene. The CDR3 spans 15 residues. DNA of the CDR3: TGTGCCACCAGTGATTTGGGGGACCGAAGCAATGAGCAGTTCTTC. Translated, it gives CATSDLGDRSNEQFF.

The genes are TRBV12-3 or TRBV12-4 and TRBJ2-5; D unclear. The CDR3 contains 16 residues. V lost 0 bases to trimming and J lost 9 bases, with 20 bases between them. CDR3 sequence: CASSLAAARYRGAQYF. In DNA, the CDR3 is TGTGCCAGCAGTTTAGCGGCAGCCAGGTACCGTGGGGCCCAGTACTTC.

This clonotype has a count of ten or more. The V call is TRBV12-3 or TRBV12-4, the J call TRBJ2-3; TRBD2 might be the D (6 bases). V lost 7 bases, J lost 9 bases, and 17 bases lay in between. The length of the CDR3 is 13 residues. DNA of the CDR3: TGTGCCAGCACGGGAGTATTGAGGTCCACGCAGTATTTT. Translation gives CASTGVLRSTQYF.

This clonotype appeared many times. The rearrangement links TRBV15 to TRBJ2-7, with 9 nucleotides matching TRBD2. The V gene end was trimmed by 0 bases and the J gene end by 3 bases; junction bases not matched to a gene: 3. The CDR3 consists of 15 residues. The germline CDR1 and CDR2 sequences are LNHNV and YYDKDF (reference sequence). CDR3 loop: CATSRERLAVYEQYF. DNA for the CDR3: TGTGCCACCAGCAGAGAAAGACTAGCGGTCTACGAGCAGTACTTC.

This clonotype was observed at least ten times. V gene TRBV11-2 combines with J gene TRBJ2-7, with D possibly TRBD2 on 5 matching bases. Germline V gives CDR1 SGHAT, CDR2 FQNNGV. There are 14 residues in the CDR3. The ends were cut back, 5 bases at V and 4 bases at J, with 15 bases in the middle. The chain's CDR3 is CASSQTSDFYEQYF. In DNA, the CDR3 is TGTGCCAGCAGCCAAACCTCGGACTTTTACGAGCAGTACTTC.

This clonotype showed up many times. The chain joins TRBV5-1 to TRBJ1-2, with TRBD1 as a possible D gene (5 bases). This CDR3 has 13 residues. Per germline, CDR1 SGHRS and CDR2 YFSETQ. With 0 bases removed from V and 6 bases from J, the gap between germline ends came to 9 bases. The chain's CDR3 is CASSLDRSNGYTF. In DNA, the CDR3 is TGCGCCAGCAGCTTGGACAGGAGTAATGGCTACACCTTC.

V and J are TRBV6-5 and TRBJ2-7; TRBD1 matches at 9 bases. Germline V CDR1 and CDR2: MNHEY, SVGAGI. The CDR3 contains 13 residues. V trimming: 6 bases; J trimming: 10 bases; junction bases outside the gene matches: 10. The CDR3 spells CASRGTGRGIQYF. CDR3 in DNA: TGTGCCAGCAGAGGGACAGGGCGGGGAATACAGTACTTC.

The table lists this clonotype with many counts. The rearrangement links TRBV7-9 to TRBJ1-2; D remains ambiguous. Trimming took off 5 bases at V and 1 base at J, with 11 bases between the two ends. This CDR3 comprises 14 residues. CDR1 and CDR2 from the germline V gene are SEHNR and FQNEAQ (reference sequence). Written as DNA, the CDR3 is TGTGCCAGCAGCCCAGGCTTGGGTAACTATGGCTACACCTTC. Translated, it gives CASSPGLGNYGYTF.

This clonotype has at least ten counts. The V gene is TRBV29-1, the J gene TRBJ2-7; 8 nucleotides line up with TRBD1. Germline V CDR1 and CDR2: SQVTM, ANQGSEA. The V segment lost 8 bases and the J segment 3 bases; nucleotides outside the gene matches: 9. The CDR3 is made up of 13 amino acids. The CDR3 protein is CSPPTGGYYEQYF. Here the CDR3 DNA reads TGCAGCCCACCAACAGGGGGTTACTACGAGCAGTACTTC.

A few counts support this clonotype. This chain joins TRBV7-2 and TRBJ2-7, with D possibly TRBD2 on 5 matching bases. The CDR3 runs 14 residues. Germline-derived CDR1 and CDR2 are SGHTA and FQGNSA. The V and J ends lost 5 bases and 2 bases respectively, with 13 bases between them. The CDR3 sequence is CASSPRPGTYEQYF. DNA for the CDR3: TGTGCCAGCAGCCCCCGACCGGGAACCTACGAGCAGTACTTC.

This clonotype has ten or more counts. J is TRBJ2-7 and V is TRBV7-9, with D possibly TRBD1 on 6 matching bases. CDR1 and CDR2 from the germline V gene are SEHNR and FQNEAQ (reference sequence). CDR3 length equals 15 residues. V gave up 5 bases and J gave up 2 bases, with 16 bases separating them. CDR3 in amino acids: CASSPNRDNPYEQYF. In DNA, the CDR3 is TGTGCCAGCAGCCCGAACCGGGACAACCCCTACGAGCAGTACTTC.